The rows below give T cell receptor beta chains drawn from one sample of a study of PD-1 blockade in classical Hodgkin lymphoma. Measured with immunoSEQ multiplex PCR; TCRdb has only the in-frame clones, and not every one. The repertoire consists of more than 95,000 clones, with roughly 89% occurring once and the leading ten covering over 15%. The sequencing used peripheral blood mononuclear cells (PBMCs), collected before the fourth cycle of nivolumab. The source is a human donor with classical Hodgkin lymphoma. CDR3s include the opening cysteine and the closing phenylalanine or tryptophan. Each record gives: clone size, J gene, D gene, V gene, CDR3 DNA, CDR3 protein. A D gene is named only where the DNA matches it firmly. Clone size is shown for a subset of rows, as once, few, many or a class of expanded clone.

clone_size: NA; j_call: TRBJ1-5; d_call: TRBD1; v_call: TRBV6-1; cdr3_nt: TGTGCCAGCAGTGTATCAGGGGGCCCTACCCCTCCGAGGCCCCAGCATTTT; cdr3_aa: CASSVSGGPTPPRPQHF
clone_size: NA; j_call: TRBJ1-2; d_call: NA; v_call: TRBV28; cdr3_nt: TGTGCCAGCAGTTTAATCGGACGGAGACTAAATGGCTACACCTTC; cdr3_aa: CASSLIGRRLNGYTF
clone_size: NA; j_call: TRBJ1-2; d_call: NA; v_call: TRBV25-1; cdr3_nt: TGTGCCAGCAGTGATCACCTCGGCAGCTATGGCTACACCTTC; cdr3_aa: CASSDHLGSYGYTF
clone_size: NA; j_call: TRBJ2-1; d_call: NA; v_call: TRBV4-2; cdr3_nt: TGTGCCAGCAGCCAAGATCCAGGCGGACCTTCCTACAATGAGCAGTTCTTC; cdr3_aa: CASSQDPGGPSYNEQFF
clone_size: once; j_call: TRBJ1-4; d_call: TRBD1; v_call: TRBV4-3; cdr3_nt: TGCGCCAGCAGCACCCGACAGGGAACTAATGAAAAACTGTTTTTT; cdr3_aa: CASSTRQGTNEKLFF
clone_size: NA; j_call: TRBJ2-3; d_call: TRBD2; v_call: TRBV7-2; cdr3_nt: TGTGCCAGCAGTCCACCGGGACTAGCGGGAGATAGAGATACGCAGTATTTT; cdr3_aa: CASSPPGLAGDRDTQYF
clone_size: NA; j_call: TRBJ2-4; d_call: TRBD1; v_call: TRBV2; cdr3_nt: TGTGCCAGCAGGGCGGACAGGGGAGGGAACATTCAGTACTTC; cdr3_aa: CASRADRGGNIQYF
clone_size: NA; j_call: TRBJ1-6; d_call: NA; v_call: TRBV4-1; cdr3_nt: TGCGCCAGCAGCCAAGACTTCGGGACGTACAATTCACCCCTCCACTTT; cdr3_aa: CASSQDFGTYNSPLHF
clone_size: NA; j_call: TRBJ2-5; d_call: NA; v_call: TRBV18; cdr3_nt: TGTGCCAGCTCAATTCGACAGGAGGAGACCCAGTACTTC; cdr3_aa: CASSIRQEETQYF
clone_size: NA; j_call: TRBJ1-4; d_call: NA; v_call: TRBV29-1; cdr3_nt: TGCAGCGTTGTGGTGGGGGGAGTCGGTTCGGAAAAACTGTTTTTT; cdr3_aa: CSVVVGGVGSEKLFF
clone_size: once; j_call: TRBJ1-3; d_call: NA; v_call: TRBV4-2; cdr3_nt: TGTGCCAGCAGCCAAGGAAAAGTGGCTGGAAACACCATATATTTT; cdr3_aa: CASSQGKVAGNTIYF
clone_size: NA; j_call: TRBJ1-1; d_call: NA; v_call: TRBV5-1; cdr3_nt: TGCGCCAGCAGCTTGGGACGGAACACTGAAGCTTTCTTT; cdr3_aa: CASSLGRNTEAFF
clone_size: NA; j_call: TRBJ1-1; d_call: NA; v_call: TRBV5-5; cdr3_nt: TGTGCCAGCAGCTTGGCCTCTAGGTCGGCTTTCTTT; cdr3_aa: CASSLASRSAFF
clone_size: NA; j_call: TRBJ2-2; d_call: NA; v_call: TRBV9; cdr3_nt: TGTGCCAGCAGCGTAGGGCCCGAAGGGCGGGAGCTGTTTTTT; cdr3_aa: CASSVGPEGRELFF
clone_size: NA; j_call: TRBJ2-3; d_call: TRBD1; v_call: TRBV5-6; cdr3_nt: TGTGCCAGCAGCTTCCAGTCACGGGACAGGGGACCAGATACGCAGTATTTT; cdr3_aa: CASSFQSRDRGPDTQYF
clone_size: NA; j_call: TRBJ2-1; d_call: TRBD2; v_call: TRBV18; cdr3_nt: TGTGCCAGCTCACCACCGGGACTAGCGGGAGCCAGTGAGCAGTTCTTC; cdr3_aa: CASSPPGLAGASEQFF
clone_size: NA; j_call: TRBJ2-1; d_call: NA; v_call: TRBV18; cdr3_nt: TGTGCCAGCTCTACAGGACAGTACAATGAGCAGTTCTTC; cdr3_aa: CASSTGQYNEQFF
clone_size: NA; j_call: TRBJ2-1; d_call: NA; v_call: TRBV2; cdr3_nt: TGTGCCAGCAGCGCACTAGAGTCTTTAGACAATGAGCAGTTCTTC; cdr3_aa: CASSALESLDNEQFF
clone_size: NA; j_call: TRBJ1-5; d_call: NA; v_call: TRBV11-2; cdr3_nt: TGTGCCAGCAGCTTAGAGGGCCGCTTTCAGCCCCAGCATTTT; cdr3_aa: CASSLEGRFQPQHF
clone_size: NA; j_call: TRBJ1-5; d_call: NA; v_call: TRBV5-1; cdr3_nt: TGCGCCAGCAGCTTGGACCCCACGGGCAATCAGCCCCAGCATTTT; cdr3_aa: CASSLDPTGNQPQHF
clone_size: NA; j_call: TRBJ1-2; d_call: NA; v_call: TRBV5-6; cdr3_nt: TGTGCCAGCAGCTTGGGACAGCGATTTAACTATGGCTACACCTTC; cdr3_aa: CASSLGQRFNYGYTF
clone_size: NA; j_call: TRBJ1-1; d_call: NA; v_call: TRBV7-9; cdr3_nt: TGTGCCAGCAGCCCCTGGGCAGGGAACACTGAAGCTTTCTTT; cdr3_aa: CASSPWAGNTEAFF
clone_size: NA; j_call: TRBJ1-5; d_call: NA; v_call: TRBV7-2; cdr3_nt: TGTGCCAGCAGCCAAGGACGAAGTAATCAGCCCCAGCATTTT; cdr3_aa: CASSQGRSNQPQHF
clone_size: NA; j_call: TRBJ2-1; d_call: TRBD2; v_call: TRBV5-4; cdr3_nt: TGTGCCAGCAGCAAAACTAGCGGACCCGGGAATGAGCAGTTCTTC; cdr3_aa: CASSKTSGPGNEQFF
clone_size: NA; j_call: TRBJ2-7; d_call: NA; v_call: TRBV29-1; cdr3_nt: TGCAGCGTTGGTGAGATCGGCTCCTACGAGCAGTACTTC; cdr3_aa: CSVGEIGSYEQYF
clone_size: NA; j_call: TRBJ2-2; d_call: NA; v_call: TRBV28; cdr3_nt: TGTGCCAGCAGTTCCGAGCAGACAGGGAACACCGGGGAGCTGTTTTTT; cdr3_aa: CASSSEQTGNTGELFF
clone_size: NA; j_call: TRBJ2-7; d_call: NA; v_call: TRBV4-1; cdr3_nt: TGCGCCAGCAGCCAAGAAAGAGAGGGGGCCTACGAGCAGTACTTC; cdr3_aa: CASSQEREGAYEQYF
clone_size: NA; j_call: TRBJ2-1; d_call: TRBD2; v_call: TRBV2; cdr3_nt: TGTGCCACACTTGCCGGGACAACACTAGCGGGGTTCAATGAGCAGTTCTTC; cdr3_aa: CATLAGTTLAGFNEQFF
clone_size: NA; j_call: TRBJ2-7; d_call: NA; v_call: TRBV7-2; cdr3_nt: TGTGCCAGCAGCTCCCGCTGGTACGAGCAGTACTTC; cdr3_aa: CASSSRWYEQYF
clone_size: NA; j_call: TRBJ2-7; d_call: TRBD2; v_call: TRBV30; cdr3_nt: TGTGCCTGGAGTGCTCTCCCAGGTTCTAGCGGGAGGGACTACGAGCAGTACTTC; cdr3_aa: CAWSALPGSSGRDYEQYF
clone_size: NA; j_call: TRBJ1-5; d_call: TRBD1; v_call: TRBV7-2; cdr3_nt: TGTGCCAGCAGCTTAGACAGGGGGGCAAGTCAGCCCCAGCATTTT; cdr3_aa: CASSLDRGASQPQHF
clone_size: NA; j_call: TRBJ2-1; d_call: NA; v_call: TRBV4-2; cdr3_nt: TGTGCCAGCAGCCAACAGTGGGGGAGGTGGGATGAGCAGTTCTTC; cdr3_aa: CASSQQWGRWDEQFF
clone_size: NA; j_call: TRBJ2-7; d_call: TRBD2; v_call: TRBV6-1; cdr3_nt: TGTGCCAGCAGTGAAGTGGGACTAGCCTACGAGCAGTACTTC; cdr3_aa: CASSEVGLAYEQYF
clone_size: NA; j_call: TRBJ2-3; d_call: NA; v_call: TRBV27; cdr3_nt: TGTGCCAGCAGTTTAGAGGGCAGGGTAGGGGCAGATACGCAGTATTTT; cdr3_aa: CASSLEGRVGADTQYF
clone_size: NA; j_call: TRBJ2-5; d_call: NA; v_call: TRBV18; cdr3_nt: TGTGCCAGCTCACCCAATAGGGAGACCCAGTACTTC; cdr3_aa: CASSPNRETQYF
clone_size: NA; j_call: TRBJ1-4; d_call: TRBD1; v_call: TRBV11-2; cdr3_nt: TGTGCCAGCAGCTTAGCCACGACAGGGGACAGAAAACTGTTTTTT; cdr3_aa: CASSLATTGDRKLFF
clone_size: NA; j_call: TRBJ2-1; d_call: NA; v_call: TRBV9; cdr3_nt: TGTGCCAGCAGCACCGACCGTAGCTCCTACAATGAGCAGTTCTTC; cdr3_aa: CASSTDRSSYNEQFF
clone_size: NA; j_call: TRBJ1-1; d_call: NA; v_call: TRBV11-3; cdr3_nt: TGTGCCAGCAGCTTAGGACCCATGGGGGGCGACACTGAAGCTTTCTTT; cdr3_aa: CASSLGPMGGDTEAFF
clone_size: NA; j_call: TRBJ1-2; d_call: NA; v_call: TRBV18; cdr3_nt: TGTGCCAGCTCACCAGGGGACTATGGCTACACCTTC; cdr3_aa: CASSPGDYGYTF
clone_size: NA; j_call: TRBJ1-2; d_call: NA; v_call: TRBV30; cdr3_nt: TGTGCCTGGAGTGTAGCCGGTAACTATGGCTACACCTTC; cdr3_aa: CAWSVAGNYGYTF
clone_size: NA; j_call: TRBJ1-1; d_call: NA; v_call: TRBV6-5; cdr3_nt: TGTGCCAGCACCCCTCTACAGGGAGACACTGAAGCTTTCTTT; cdr3_aa: CASTPLQGDTEAFF
clone_size: NA; j_call: TRBJ1-4; d_call: TRBD1; v_call: TRBV19; cdr3_nt: TGTGCCAGTAGTATTGACAGGGATGGCGAAAAACTGTTTTTT; cdr3_aa: CASSIDRDGEKLFF
clone_size: NA; j_call: TRBJ2-7; d_call: NA; v_call: TRBV6-5; cdr3_nt: TGTGCCAGCAGTTACGTCGGGACCCTAGAATACGAGCAGTACTTC; cdr3_aa: CASSYVGTLEYEQYF
clone_size: NA; j_call: TRBJ1-1; d_call: TRBD1; v_call: TRBV6-5; cdr3_nt: TGTGCCAGCCAAAAGGGGACAGCCACTGAAGCTTTCTTT; cdr3_aa: CASQKGTATEAFF
clone_size: few; j_call: TRBJ1-5; d_call: NA; v_call: TRBV4-2; cdr3_nt: TGTGCCAGCAGCCAAGATGTTGGGAGGCCCCAGCATTTT; cdr3_aa: CASSQDVGRPQHF
clone_size: NA; j_call: TRBJ1-2; d_call: NA; v_call: TRBV5-1; cdr3_nt: TGCGCCAGCAGCTCAAGCAGGGAGGGCTATGGCTACACCTTC; cdr3_aa: CASSSSREGYGYTF
clone_size: NA; j_call: TRBJ2-7; d_call: TRBD1; v_call: TRBV28; cdr3_nt: TGTGCCAGCACACTGGACAGGGGGCCCTACGAGCAGTACTTC; cdr3_aa: CASTLDRGPYEQYF
clone_size: once; j_call: TRBJ1-5; d_call: TRBD1; v_call: TRBV10-3; cdr3_nt: TGTGCCATCAGTAAGGGGACAGAGTTAAATCAGCCCCAGCATTTT; cdr3_aa: CAISKGTELNQPQHF
clone_size: NA; j_call: TRBJ2-2; d_call: NA; v_call: TRBV7-2; cdr3_nt: TGTGCCAGCAGCTTACGGAGGGTTTTAAGGAACACCGGGGAGCTGTTTTTT; cdr3_aa: CASSLRRVLRNTGELFF
clone_size: NA; j_call: TRBJ1-1; d_call: NA; v_call: TRBV19; cdr3_nt: TGTGCCAGTAGTATAGGTACGGGTGGAAACACTGAAGCTTTCTTT; cdr3_aa: CASSIGTGGNTEAFF
clone_size: NA; j_call: TRBJ2-3; d_call: NA; v_call: TRBV12-5; cdr3_nt: TGTGCTAGTGGTTTGGAGTCGGGACCCACAGATACGCAGTATTTT; cdr3_aa: CASGLESGPTDTQYF
clone_size: NA; j_call: TRBJ1-4; d_call: NA; v_call: TRBV11-2; cdr3_nt: TGTGCCAGCAGCTTTCAGACATCGCGGATGGAAAAACTGTTTTTT; cdr3_aa: CASSFQTSRMEKLFF
clone_size: NA; j_call: TRBJ2-1; d_call: TRBD2; v_call: TRBV19; cdr3_nt: TGTGCCAGTAGGGTTGAAAGCGGGAGGGCGGCCAATGAGCAGTTCTTC; cdr3_aa: CASRVESGRAANEQFF